This TCR beta chain appears in the sequencing data of a study of T cell changes during pregnancy in multiple sclerosis. From germline, CDR1 is SNHLY and CDR2 FYNNEI. V shed 7 bases and J shed 8 bases, with 20 bases lying between them. The CDR3 is 14 residues long. Sequenced by immunoSEQ multiplex PCR; TCRdb stores in-frame clones only, minus some. This sample has 35,000 to 55,000 clones, with more than 80% found just once. V usage is TRBV2 and J usage is TRBJ1-2; D is possibly TRBD1 (6 bases). The sequence was collected from a female donor with multiple sclerosis, enrolled in a pregnancy study. The sample was CD4+ T cells from peripheral blood mononuclear cells, taken before pregnancy. CDR3 region: CASTVRGTPQGYTF. The DNA for the CDR3 is TGTGCCAGCACAGTGAGGGGGACCCCGCAAGGCTACACCTTC.